Shown below are 29 T cell receptor beta chains from a single sample sequenced in a study of T cells in Graves' hyperthyroidism and ophthalmopathy. The investigators amplified TCR beta CDR3 regions from RNA transcripts. Primed by the HTBI set, a first-round RT-PCR was run on the TCR CDR3. TCRdb ran MiXCR on the multiplex PCR reads and lists one entry per CDR3 protein. The sample holds 730,000 or so distinct CDR3 sequences, 18% seen once. The sample taken for sequencing was blood. Receptors were obtained from a woman aged 45-65 years with Graves' hyperthyroidism that later progressed to Graves' ophthalmopathy.

There are a few counts of this clonotype. The chain combines TRBV5-1 with TRBJ2-7; 7 bases map to TRBD1. With 1 base clipped from V and 2 bases from J, the junction kept 6 bases outside the gene matches. The germline CDR1 and CDR2 sequences are SGHRS and YFSETQ. This CDR3 contains 15 residues. The CDR3 DNA sequence: TGCGCCAGCAGCTTGATAGGGGGCGAGACCTACGAGCAGTACTTC. Its protein product is CASSLIGGETYEQYF. Supplemented by reference TRBV5-1 and TRBJ2-7, the full variable domain reads KAGVTQTPRYLIKTRGQQVTLSCSPISGHRSVSWYQQTPGQGLQFLFEYFSETQRNKGNFPGRFSGRQFSNSRSEMNVSTLELGDSALYLCASSLIGGETYEQYFGPGTRLTVT.

This clonotype was picked up a small number of times. This chain links TRBV6-1 with TRBJ1-5, with 8 bases matching TRBD1. Per the germline V gene, CDR1 is MNHNS and CDR2 is SASEGT. CDR3 size: 14 residues. Trimming removed 5 bases from V and 8 bases from J; junction bases left unmatched: 8. This CDR3 is CASSRGLTGEPQHF. Written as DNA, the CDR3 is TGTGCCAGCAGTCGCGGACTGACAGGGGAGCCCCAGCATTTT.

This clonotype has at least ten counts. The chain carries TRBV5-1 and TRBJ1-6, with D uncertain. Germline assignment: CDR1 SGHRS and CDR2 YFSETQ. This CDR3 region has 14 residues. Trimming removed 0 bases from V and 3 bases from J, with 4 bases in between. The CDR3 region has the DNA TGCGCCAGCAGCTTGGACAGCTATAATTCACCCCTCCACTTT. Translation gives CASSLDSYNSPLHF.

The table lists this clonotype with a count of one. The V gene is TRBV24-1, the J gene TRBJ2-3; 10 nucleotides match TRBD1. Germline-derived CDR1 and CDR2 are KGHDR and SFDVKD. The CDR3 is 17 residues long. The V segment lost 0 bases and the J segment 7 bases; nucleotides outside the gene matches: 9. The CDR3 nucleotides read TGTGCCACCAGTGATTTGGGGGCCGGGACAGGGGTGAATACGCAGTATTTT. Translation: CATSDLGAGTGVNTQYF.

V gene TRBV4-1 combines with J gene TRBJ2-3; 8 positions match TRBD1. In germline, CDR1 is MGHRA, CDR2 YSYEKL. V was clipped by 3 bases and J by 1 base; unmatched bases: 6. The CDR3 contains 16 residues. This CDR3 reads CASSHYDRGGTDTQYF. CDR3 nucleotide sequence: TGCGCCAGCAGCCACTACGACAGGGGCGGCACAGATACGCAGTATTTT.

The J gene is TRBJ1-5, the V gene TRBV19, with D maybe TRBD1 (5 bases). Between the trimmed V and J ends, which lost 3 bases and 6 bases, there was a span of 12 bases. The germline CDR1 and CDR2 sequences are LNHDA and SQIVND (reference sequence). The CDR3 contains 14 residues. DNA of the CDR3: TGTGCCAGTAGTATGGATTCCAGGGTTCAGCCCCAGCATTTT. Translated, it gives CASSMDSRVQPQHF.

This clonotype showed up many times. The gene calls are TRBV3-1 and TRBJ1-1; D is unclear. Trimming pared 3 bases from V and 4 bases from J, leaving 12 bases between. The CDR3 is made up of 14 amino acids. Germline V CDR1 and CDR2: LGHDT, YNNKEL (reference sequence). For the CDR3, the DNA is TGTGCCAGCAGCCAGTCAGCATCCTTCACTGAAGCTTTCTTT. This translates into CASSQSASFTEAFF.

Points on this clonotype: A read error is possible here, since a much larger clone lies one base away. The chain uses TRBV7-2 and TRBJ1-2, with 8 bases matching TRBD1. The germline gives CDR1 SGHTA, CDR2 FQGNSA. The CDR3 consists of 15 residues. The CDR3 is CAGSLESGQDYGYTF. The CDR3 DNA reads as TGTGCCGGCAGCTTAGAATCGGGACAGGACTATGGCTACACCTTC. Full variable domain (remainder filled in from reference TRBV7-2 and TRBJ1-2): GAGVSQSPSNKVTEKGKDVELRCDPISGHTALYWYRQSLGQGLEFLIYFQGNSAPDKSGLPSDRFSAERTGGSVSTLTIQRTQQEDSAVYLCAGSLESGQDYGYTFGSGTRLTVV.

CDR3 sequence: CASSLSRGEAFF. DNA for the CDR3: TGTGCCAGCAGTTTATCCCGGGGTGAAGCTTTCTTT. This chain joins TRBV27 and TRBJ1-1; D is ambiguous. This CDR3 has 12 residues. Trimming shortened V by 0 bases and J by 7 bases, and 6 bases separated the two germline ends. CDR1 is MNHEY, CDR2 SMNVEV, per germline (reference sequence).

Only a few counts were recorded for this clonotype. The V and J genes are TRBV27 and TRBJ1-2, with D perhaps TRBD1 (6 bases). CDR1 is MNHEY, CDR2 SMNVEV, per germline (reference sequence). This CDR3 comprises 15 residues. Trimming took 6 bases from V and 8 from J, leaving 22 bases between them. CDR3 loop: CASRIGTLSKDGYTF. CDR3 bases: TGTGCCAGCAGGATTGGGACACTCTCTAAGGACGGCTACACCTTC.

This clonotype was seen at least ten times. V gene TRBV12-3 or TRBV12-4 combines with J gene TRBJ1-1, with no clear D. V lost 0 bases, J lost 3 bases, and 5 bases lay in between. The CDR3 has 13 residues. The CDR3 sequence is CASSLARYTEAFF. The CDR3 coding sequence is TGTGCCAGCAGTTTAGCTCGGTACACTGAAGCTTTCTTT.

This clonotype occurred a few times. V and J are TRBV6-1 and TRBJ1-2, with D uncertain. The germline gives CDR1 MNHNS, CDR2 SASEGT. CDR3 length equals 13 residues. The V and J ends lost 5 bases and 1 base respectively, with 8 bases between them. The CDR3 region is CASSRRDNYGYTF. The CDR3 bases are TGTGCCAGCAGTAGGAGGGATAACTATGGCTACACCTTC.

Many counts were recorded for this clonotype. The CDR3 coding sequence is TGTGCCAGCAGCTTATCGCGGGGAGCGAACACTGAAGCTTTCTTT. As protein: CASSLSRGANTEAFF. The chain combines TRBV11-1 with TRBJ1-1; D gene ambiguous. There are 15 residues in the CDR3. Per germline, CDR1 SGHAT and CDR2 FQDESV (reference sequence). The V and J ends lost 2 bases and 1 base respectively, with 11 bases between them. Drawing the rest from reference TRBV11-1 and TRBJ1-1, the complete variable domain is EAEVAQSPRYKITEKSQAVAFWCDPISGHATLYWYRQILGQGPELLVQFQDESVVDDSQLPKDRFSAERLKGVDSTLKIQPAELGDSAMYLCASSLSRGANTEAFFGQGTRLTVV.

This clonotype was observed a few times. One base away lies a much larger clone, so this may be a sequencing read error. The genes are TRBV6-1 and TRBJ1-1; 7 bases match TRBD1. Germline values: CDR1 MNHNS, CDR2 SASEGT. The length of the CDR3 is 13 residues. J gave up 0 bases and V 7 bases, and 2 bases lay outside the gene matches. CDR3: CASTGQVNTEAFF. The CDR3 region has the DNA TGTGCCAGCACCGGACAGGTGAACACTGAAGCTTTCTTT.

This rearrangement joins TRBV4-2 to TRBJ2-3, with D perhaps TRBD1 (5 bases). The CDR3 is made up of 19 amino acids. CDR1 LGHNA and CDR2 YNFKEQ come from the germline V gene. Trimming shortened V by 0 bases and J by 2 bases, and 21 bases separated the two germline ends. In DNA form, the CDR3 reads TGTGCCAGCAGCCAAGATAGATTAGGGGAAGGGGCCTCCACAGATACGCAGTATTTT. It codes for CASSQDRLGEGASTDTQYF.

At least ten counts were recorded for this clonotype. The CDR3 sequence is CASSLEAGTQPQHF. DNA for the CDR3: TGCGCCAGCAGCTTGGAAGCAGGAACCCAGCCCCAGCATTTT. The chain carries TRBV5-1 and TRBJ1-5; no firm D call. The CDR3 runs 14 residues. With 0 bases removed from V and 7 bases from J, the gap between germline ends came to 11 bases. In germline, CDR1 is SGHRS, CDR2 YFSETQ. Variable domain in full (rest from reference TRBV5-1 and TRBJ1-5): KAGVTQTPRYLIKTRGQQVTLSCSPISGHRSVSWYQQTPGQGLQFLFEYFSETQRNKGNFPGRFSGRQFSNSRSEMNVSTLELGDSALYLCASSLEAGTQPQHFGDGTRLSIL.

A few counts support this clonotype. V usage is TRBV5-1 and J usage is TRBJ2-1; 9 bases line up with TRBD2. The CDR3 length is 14 residues. V was clipped by 3 bases and J by 5 bases; unmatched bases: 3. CDR1 and CDR2 from the germline V gene are SGHRS and YFSETQ. CDR3 nucleotide sequence: TGCGCCAGCAGCTCAGTAGCGGGGGACAATGAGCAGTTCTTC. It specifies CASSSVAGDNEQFF.

At least ten counts were recorded for this clonotype. The chain uses TRBV2 and TRBJ1-2; D unresolved. The CDR3 is made up of 11 amino acids. Germline V gene lookup returns CDR1 SNHLY and CDR2 FYNNEI. V was cut by 9 bases and J by 8 bases, with 13 bases left in between. This chain's CDR3 is CASSYSRGYTF. The CDR3 region has the DNA TGTGCCAGTTCGTATAGTCGGGGCTACACCTTC.

This clonotype has only a few counts. The chain is built from TRBV10-3 and TRBJ2-3; D unresolved. Per the germline V gene, CDR1 is ENHRY and CDR2 is SYGVKD. Trimming left V 8 bases short and J 4 bases short, with 10 bases between. The CDR3 extends over 12 amino acids. CDR3 DNA: TGTGCCATCGGAACGCAGTCAGATACGCAGTATTTT. Translating it yields CAIGTQSDTQYF.

Many counts were recorded for this clonotype. The V gene is TRBV5-5, the J gene TRBJ2-3, with D tentatively TRBD1 (6 bases). The CDR3 spans 15 residues. Germline V CDR1 and CDR2: SGHKS, YYEKEE (reference sequence). Trimming stripped 3 bases from V and 2 bases from J, with 13 bases between. The CDR3 spells CASSSPTGFTDTQYF. The CDR3 region has the DNA TGTGCCAGCAGCTCCCCTACAGGGTTCACAGATACGCAGTATTTT.

This rearrangement joins TRBV4-1 to TRBJ1-4; D gene ambiguous. The V gene's germline CDR1 is MGHRA and CDR2 YSYEKL. This CDR3 comprises 18 residues. V was trimmed by 0 bases and J by 4 bases, leaving 18 bases between them. For the CDR3, the DNA is TGCGCCAGCAGCCAAGATTTCCCGCGCGGAGGCCTTAATGAAAAACTGTTTTTT. Its translation is CASSQDFPRGGLNEKLFF.

The chain links TRBV30 to TRBJ2-7; 10 bases agree with TRBD1. CDR3 size: 18 residues. Germline-derived CDR1 and CDR2 are GTSNPN and SVGIG (reference sequence). J lost 2 bases, V lost 4 bases, and 17 bases had no gene match. This CDR3 reads CAWTKFPYRTGGTYEQYF. CDR3 nucleotides: TGTGCCTGGACTAAGTTCCCCTACAGGACAGGGGGGACCTACGAGCAGTACTTC.

This clonotype came up many times. This sequence joins TRBV2 and TRBJ2-7, with D perhaps assigned TRBD1 or TRBD2 (5 bases each). The CDR3 is made up of 14 amino acids. Trimming cost V 6 bases and J 5 bases, with 17 bases left between them. Germline-derived CDR1 and CDR2 are SNHLY and FYNNEI. For the CDR3, the DNA is TGTGCCAGCAGCCGGGTAGCAGGGAGCCACGAGCAGTACTTC. Protein sequence: CASSRVAGSHEQYF. The complete variable domain, with remaining parts taken from reference TRBV2 and TRBJ2-7, reads EPEVTQTPSHQVTQMGQEVILRCVPISNHLYFYWYRQILGQKVEFLVSFYNNEISEKSEIFDDQFSVERPDGSNFTLKIRSTKLEDSAMYFCASSRVAGSHEQYFGPGTRLTVT.

The chain carries TRBV12-3 or TRBV12-4 and TRBJ2-7; D may correspond to TRBD1 or TRBD2 (7 bases each). The CDR3 has 16 amino acids. V was trimmed by 3 bases and J by 2 bases, leaving 17 bases between them. CDR3 DNA: TGTGCCAGCAGTTTCATCGCGACAGGGAGGGCCTACGAGCAGTACTTC. As protein: CASSFIATGRAYEQYF.

This chain uses TRBV10-3 with TRBJ1-5, with a tentative D call TRBD1 (5 bases). Germline V CDR1 and CDR2: ENHRY, SYGVKD. V lost 7 bases to trimming and J lost 7 bases, with 14 bases between them. The CDR3 has 13 amino acids. The CDR3 spells CAITPQGEQPQHF. The CDR3 region has the DNA TGTGCCATCACCCCCCAGGGTGAGCAGCCCCAGCATTTT.

This chain connects TRBV2 to TRBJ1-3; D unclear. Between the trimmed V and J ends, which lost 2 bases and 2 bases, there was a span of 19 bases. CDR1 is SNHLY and CDR2 is FYNNEI in the germline V gene. The CDR3 length is 18 residues. The CDR3 DNA sequence: TGTGCCAGCAGTGAATTGATGTTGGAGGGAGCAGCTGGAAACACCATATATTTT. Residues: CASSELMLEGAAGNTIYF.

In this sample, this clonotype turned up many times. The chain joins TRBV7-9 to TRBJ2-7; no clear D gene. CDR1 SEHNR and CDR2 FQNEAQ come from the germline V gene (reference sequence). V lost 4 bases to trimming and J lost 4 bases, with 8 bases between them. The CDR3 loop spans 12 amino acids. The DNA for the CDR3 is TGTGCCAGCAGCTCTCAGGAATACGAGCAGTACTTC. Translated, it gives CASSSQEYEQYF. Full variable domain (missing parts from reference TRBV7-9 and TRBJ2-7): DTGVSQNPRHKITKRGQNVTFRCDPISEHNRLYWYRQTLGQGPEFLTYFQNEAQLEKSRLLSDRFSAERPKGSFSTLEIQRTEQGDSAMYLCASSSQEYEQYFGPGTRLTVT.

This clonotype has more than one count but fewer than ten. The chain recombines TRBV18 with TRBJ2-2, with 7 positions matching TRBD1. The CDR3 consists of 14 residues. Germline CDR1 KGHSH, CDR2 LQKENI. The trim removed 5 bases at V and 2 bases at J, leaving 2 bases unmatched. In DNA form, the CDR3 reads TGTGCCAGCTCAGGGACAGAAAACACCGGGGAGCTGTTTTTT. It specifies CASSGTENTGELFF.

This clonotype has just a few counts. CDR3 in DNA: TGTGCCAGCAGCTACGCCGGGACCGCGAAATCCTATGGCTACACCTTC. It codes for CASSYAGTAKSYGYTF. This chain uses TRBV7-3 with TRBJ1-2, with a possible D match to TRBD1 (5 bases). V shed 4 bases and J shed 4 bases, with 19 bases lying between them. Germline V CDR1 and CDR2: SGHTA, FQGTGA. The CDR3 covers 16 residues.